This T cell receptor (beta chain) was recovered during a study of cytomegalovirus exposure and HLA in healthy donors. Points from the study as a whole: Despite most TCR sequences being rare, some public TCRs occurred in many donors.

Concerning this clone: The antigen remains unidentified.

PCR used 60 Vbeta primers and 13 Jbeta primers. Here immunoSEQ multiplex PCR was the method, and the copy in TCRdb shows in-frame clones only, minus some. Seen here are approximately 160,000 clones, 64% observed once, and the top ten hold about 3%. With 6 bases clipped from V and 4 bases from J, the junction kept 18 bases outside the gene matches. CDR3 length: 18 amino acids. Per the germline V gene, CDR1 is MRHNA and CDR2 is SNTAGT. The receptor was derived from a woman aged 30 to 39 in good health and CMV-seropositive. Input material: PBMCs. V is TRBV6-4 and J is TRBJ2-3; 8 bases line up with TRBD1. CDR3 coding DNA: TGTGCCAGCAGCCCAACAGGGGGTTTATATACTTCAGCAGATACGCAGTATTTT. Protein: CASSPTGGLYTSADTQYF.